This TCR beta chain was observed in a study of identical twins. Study results and limitations: In zero-insertion analyses, partial confounding could arise from invariant MAIT and iNKT cells. Not following the same donors, the study drew its conclusions from cross-sectional statistical analysis.

This clonotype was detected only a few times. No antigen is known for it. It was template switching that added a universal primer site, and there were unique molecular identifiers on the cDNA. TCRdb reprocessed the 5' RACE reads with MiXCR, giving one entry per CDR3 protein. The sample lists approximately 890,000 distinct CDR3 sequences; approximately 13% were seen once. The J segment lost 4 bases and the V segment lost 4 bases, leaving 5 bases of the junction unmatched. CDR3 length equals 17 residues. CDR1 and CDR2 (germline): KGHDR, SFDVKD. Another study also made use of these data, one on yellow fever vaccine responses in identical twins. This second study notes: The T cell response to vaccination in identical twins was reportedly partly convergent and partly personalized.

The specimen was PBMCs. This clonotype was obtained from a woman under 30 in good health. The gene calls are TRBV24-1 and TRBJ2-1; 14 bases match TRBD2. The CDR3 is CATSDPGLAGGYNEQFF. CDR3 in DNA: TGTGCCACCAGTGACCCCGGACTAGCGGGAGGTTACAATGAGCAGTTCTTC.